These 21 T cell receptor beta chains share one sample of origin, sequenced in a study of T cell responses to AZD1222 COVID-19 vaccine. Some clones are missing from TCRdb's copy, which holds only in-frame ones; the method was immunoSEQ multiplex PCR. The table shows approximately 100,000 clones, with 92% occurring only once. The material sequenced was peripheral blood, taken on day 0 of AZD1222 vaccination. These receptors were collected from an adult in good health.

This rearrangement joins TRBV30 to TRBJ1-1; 9 bases align to TRBD1. CDR3 size: 13 residues. Losses at the gene ends were 2 bases for V and 5 bases for J; bases not matched to a gene: 3. The germline V gene encodes CDR1 GTSNPN and CDR2 SVGIG (reference sequence). The CDR3 here is CAWSTGGRTEAFF. The CDR3 DNA sequence: TGTGCCTGGAGTACAGGGGGCCGGACTGAAGCTTTCTTT.

The V and J genes are TRBV4-3 and TRBJ1-1; D is undetermined. Germline CDR1 and CDR2: LGHNA and YSLEER. Trimming stripped 7 bases from V and 0 bases from J, with 6 bases between. There are 12 residues in the CDR3. The chain's CDR3 is CASMGLNTEAFF. The CDR3 nucleotides read TGCGCCAGCATGGGATTGAACACTGAAGCTTTCTTT.

This sequence joins TRBV9 and TRBJ2-7; 7 positions agree with TRBD2. Germline V lookup: CDR1 SGDLS, CDR2 YYNGEE. Trimming took 4 bases from V and 1 from J; bases not matched to a gene: 5. This CDR3 has 14 residues. The CDR3 spells CASSPRGDSYEQYF. CDR3 sequence (DNA): TGTGCCAGCAGCCCCCGGGGGGATTCCTACGAGCAGTACTTC.

The V gene is TRBV7-9, the J gene TRBJ1-1; possibly TRBD1 for D (6 bases). CDR1 is SEHNR and CDR2 is FQNEAQ in the germline V gene (reference sequence). V shed 1 base and J shed 1 base, with 10 bases lying between them. CDR3 length: 15 residues. The CDR3: CASSLGSDRNTEAFF. The CDR3 region has the DNA TGTGCCAGCAGCTTAGGATCGGACAGGAACACTGAAGCTTTCTTT.

The J gene is TRBJ2-2, the V gene TRBV9; D is unresolved. Germline lookup yields CDR1 SGDLS and CDR2 YYNGEE. The CDR3 consists of 13 residues. Trimming stripped 0 bases from V and 8 bases from J, with 8 bases between. CDR3: CASSVDVGGELFF. As DNA, the CDR3 is TGTGCCAGCAGCGTAGATGTGGGTGGGGAGCTGTTTTTT.

Of note for this clone: Germline and junction disagree at one end, which may indicate a read error. The chain links TRBV28 to TRBJ1-2; the match to TRBD1 covers 7 bases. The V gene's germline CDR1 is MDHEN and CDR2 SYDVKM. The CDR3 runs 13 residues. The DNA for the CDR3 is TGTGCCAGCAGCCCCCTCAGGGGGGTCGGACTTCAATTC. As protein: CASSPLRGVGLQF.

The J gene is TRBJ1-5, the V gene TRBV28, with D maybe TRBD1 (6 bases). The V end was cut by 5 bases, the J end by 0 bases, with 14 bases between. CDR1 MDHEN and CDR2 SYDVKM come from the germline V gene. The CDR3 contains 16 residues. The CDR3 bases are TGTGCCAGCAGTCCCTCGGGACAAACTAGCAATCAGCCCCAGCATTTT. This translates into CASSPSGQTSNQPQHF.

In DNA form, the CDR3 reads TGTGCCAGCTCACCACGGGGGACAGGCCGGGGAGGAAACACTGAAGCTTTCTTT. The encoded protein is CASSPRGTGRGGNTEAFF. The rearrangement links TRBV18 to TRBJ1-1, with 8 nucleotides matching TRBD1. The trim removed 1 base at V and 2 bases at J, leaving 12 bases unmatched. Germline CDR1 KGHSH, CDR2 LQKENI. The CDR3 covers 18 residues.

V gene TRBV18 combines with J gene TRBJ1-5; D is possibly TRBD1 (5 bases). CDR1 KGHSH and CDR2 LQKENI come from the germline V gene. Trimming took 0 bases from V and 2 from J, leaving 11 bases between them. CDR3 length equals 16 residues. DNA of the CDR3: TGTGCCAGCTCACCACCGGAGGGGAATCGCAATCAGCCCCAGCATTTT. This sequence encodes CASSPPEGNRNQPQHF.

This chain uses TRBV15 with TRBJ2-1; TRBD2 matches at 10 bases. Germline V gene sequence: CDR1 LNHNV, CDR2 YYDKDF (reference sequence). This CDR3 has 17 amino acids. V lost 0 bases and J lost 5; bases outside the gene matches: 7. The CDR3 DNA sequence: TGTGCCACCAGCAGAGATCGATCTAGCGGGAGTAACAATGAGCAGTTCTTC. It yields the protein CATSRDRSSGSNNEQFF.

The rearrangement joins TRBV28 to TRBJ1-2; D possibly corresponds to TRBD1 (6 bases). Trimming stripped 3 bases from V and 4 bases from J, with 9 bases between. The germline V gene encodes CDR1 MDHEN and CDR2 SYDVKM. The CDR3 extends over 13 amino acids. CDR3 amino acids: CASSFRGIYGYTF. CDR3 coding DNA: TGTGCCAGCAGTTTTAGGGGGATCTATGGCTACACCTTC.

The J gene is TRBJ2-1, the V gene TRBV28; D possibly corresponds to TRBD1 (6 bases). The CDR3 extends over 13 amino acids. Trimming pared 10 bases from V and 2 bases from J, leaving 12 bases between. Germline V gene data show CDR1 as MDHEN and CDR2 as SYDVKM. The CDR3 nucleotides read TGTGCCATTAACAGGGCCGCCTACAATGAGCAGTTCTTC. Translating gives CAINRAAYNEQFF.

The chain recombines TRBV6-5 with TRBJ1-2; a possible D gene is TRBD1 (6 bases). The CDR3 extends over 14 amino acids. V lost 8 bases, J lost 2 bases, and 15 bases lay in between. CDR1 is MNHEY and CDR2 is SVGAGI in the germline V gene. Here the CDR3 reads CASGRGVPNYGYTF. For the CDR3, the DNA is TGTGCCAGCGGGAGGGGGGTCCCGAACTATGGCTACACCTTC.

This clone was observed a handful of times. CDR3 nucleotides: TGTGCCAGTAGTAGGCCGGGGGCCACCGTGGCCCAGTACTTC. It yields the protein CASSRPGATVAQYF. This sequence joins TRBV19 and TRBJ2-5; either TRBD1 or TRBD2 may fit D (6 bases each). Trimming left V 4 bases short and J 9 bases short, with 18 bases between. Germline V gene data show CDR1 as LNHDA and CDR2 as SQIVND (reference sequence). CDR3 length: 14 residues.

The chain joins TRBV5-1 to TRBJ1-3; 7 bases agree with TRBD1. The CDR3 sequence is 15 residues long. J gave up 1 base and V 4 bases, and 5 bases lay outside the gene matches. Germline V gives CDR1 SGHRS, CDR2 YFSETQ. CDR3 protein: CASSPRTGSGNTIYF. The DNA of the CDR3 is TGCGCCAGCAGCCCGCGGACAGGTTCTGGAAACACCATATATTTT.

The chain combines TRBV7-6 with TRBJ1-2; 9 bases fit TRBD1. Germline V lookup: CDR1 SGHVS, CDR2 FNYEAQ. V lost 4 bases, J lost 8 bases, and 5 bases stayed unmatched. The CDR3 covers 13 residues. The CDR3 region is CASSYRGLGGYTF. The CDR3 nucleotides are TGTGCCAGCAGCTACAGGGGGCTCGGGGGCTACACCTTC.

The chain recombines TRBV2 with TRBJ1-1; a weak D match, TRBD1 (5 bases). CDR3 length: 15 residues. Germline CDR1 and CDR2: SNHLY and FYNNEI. Trimming stripped 6 bases from V and 11 bases from J, with 25 bases between. The DNA of the CDR3 is TGTGCCAGCAGCAAATCGGACACGGGCTTGCCTTTGGCTTTCTTT. This encodes CASSKSDTGLPLAFF.

A word on this clone: The junction departs from the called germline gene at one end, perhaps through a read error. This chain uses TRBV10-2 with TRBJ2-3; a possible D gene is TRBD2 (5 bases). This CDR3 comprises 14 residues. Germline V lookup: CDR1 WSHSY, CDR2 SAAADI. CDR3 protein: CASTESGLTDTQYF. The CDR3 nucleotides read TGCGCCAGCACTGAGTCTGGACTCACAGATACGCAGTATTTT.

This sequence joins TRBV5-4 and TRBJ2-1; 7 nucleotides agree with TRBD2. V lost 0 bases, J lost 0 bases, and 0 bases stayed unmatched. CDR1 is SGHNT, CDR2 YYREEE, per germline (reference sequence). The CDR3 contains 15 residues. DNA for the CDR3: TGTGCCAGCAGCTTGGGCGGGAGCTCCTACAATGAGCAGTTCTTC. Translation gives CASSLGGSSYNEQFF.

The V and J genes are TRBV6-2 or TRBV6-3 and TRBJ2-3; D might be TRBD1 or TRBD2, each matching 6 bases. Trimming took off 5 bases at V and 1 base at J, with 10 bases between the two ends. The germline gives CDR1 MNHEY, CDR2 SVGEGT. This CDR3 is built from 14 residues. In nucleotides, the CDR3 is TGTGCCAGCAGTCGGGGGCCCGGCACAGATACGCAGTATTTT. Translated, it gives CASSRGPGTDTQYF.

V gene TRBV19 combines with J gene TRBJ2-1, with D possibly matching TRBD1 (5 bases). V shed 3 bases and J shed 9 bases, with 9 bases lying between them. The CDR3 is 12 residues long. The V gene's germline CDR1 is LNHDA and CDR2 SQIVND (reference sequence). CDR3 DNA sequence: TGTGCCAGTAGTATCAGAGACAGTGAGCAGTTCTTC. The encoded protein is CASSIRDSEQFF.